The rows below give T cell receptor beta chains drawn from one sample of a study of T cell responses to AZD1222 COVID-19 vaccine. Profiling relied on immunoSEQ multiplex PCR, and the TCRdb table lists in-frame clones only, not all of them. This table holds under 120,000 clones, 70% to 90% found once. The material was peripheral blood, obtained 28 days after the second AZD1222 dose. Receptors originate from an adult who received the AZD1222 COVID-19 vaccine. The CDR3 runs from the conserved cysteine through the conserved F or W. Fields, in order: J gene, clone size, CDR3 length, D gene, V gene, CDR3 DNA, CDR3 protein. The D gene is left open where the match is weak. The size field is filled for only some rows; it gives once, few, many or a size class.

j_call: TRBJ2-1
clone_size: -
cdr3_length: 15
d_call: -
v_call: TRBV6-4
cdr3_nt: TGTGCCAGCAGTGACAAGCCTAGCTCCTACAATGAGCAGTTCTTC
cdr3_aa: CASSDKPSSYNEQFF

j_call: TRBJ1-2
clone_size: -
cdr3_length: 15
d_call: -
v_call: TRBV6-2/TRBV6-3
cdr3_nt: TGTGCCAGCAGTTACACGGGGCAGACCTTCTCTGGCTACACCTTC
cdr3_aa: CASSYTGQTFSGYTF

j_call: TRBJ2-1
clone_size: -
cdr3_length: 15
d_call: -
v_call: TRBV11-3
cdr3_nt: TGTGCCAGCAGCTTATTGGGGAGCTCCTACAATGAGCAGTTCTTC
cdr3_aa: CASSLLGSSYNEQFF

j_call: TRBJ2-7
clone_size: -
cdr3_length: 17
d_call: -
v_call: TRBV6-2/TRBV6-3
cdr3_nt: TGTGCCAGCAGTGATGGCGCGCATAGCGGCAGCTCCTACGAGCAGTACTTC
cdr3_aa: CASSDGAHSGSSYEQYF

j_call: TRBJ1-1
clone_size: -
cdr3_length: 16
d_call: -
v_call: TRBV4-2
cdr3_nt: TGTGCCAGCAGCCAAGATCGGGGGGATATGAACACTGAAGCTTTCTTT
cdr3_aa: CASSQDRGDMNTEAFF

j_call: TRBJ2-7
clone_size: -
cdr3_length: 15
d_call: TRBD2
v_call: TRBV4-2
cdr3_nt: TGTGCCAGCAGACCACTAGCGGGGGGATCCTACGAGCAGTACTTC
cdr3_aa: CASRPLAGGSYEQYF

j_call: TRBJ2-3
clone_size: -
cdr3_length: 14
d_call: -
v_call: TRBV3-1/TRBV3-2
cdr3_nt: TGTGCCAGCAGCTTTGTAGGGGGCACAGATACGCAGTATTTT
cdr3_aa: CASSFVGGTDTQYF

j_call: TRBJ1-2
clone_size: few
cdr3_length: 16
d_call: -
v_call: TRBV10-3
cdr3_nt: TGTGCCATCAGTGATGACAGGATGTTACTTAACTATGGCTACACCTTC
cdr3_aa: CAISDDRMLLNYGYTF

j_call: TRBJ1-2
clone_size: -
cdr3_length: 14
d_call: -
v_call: TRBV9
cdr3_nt: TGTGCCAGCACCCCTGGGGAGGGAACGGGGGGCTACACCTTC
cdr3_aa: CASTPGEGTGGYTF

j_call: TRBJ2-1
clone_size: -
cdr3_length: 10
d_call: -
v_call: TRBV20-1
cdr3_nt: TGCAGTACAGGATACAATGAGCAGTTCTTC
cdr3_aa: CSTGYNEQFF

j_call: TRBJ1-2
clone_size: -
cdr3_length: 13
d_call: -
v_call: TRBV28
cdr3_nt: TGTGCCAGCAAGATTCGGGCAAACTATGGCTACACCTTC
cdr3_aa: CASKIRANYGYTF

j_call: TRBJ2-2
clone_size: -
cdr3_length: 16
d_call: -
v_call: TRBV12-1
cdr3_nt: TGTGCCATTTCGCCCGGGACAGCCAAGAACACCGGGGAGCTGTTTTTT
cdr3_aa: CAISPGTAKNTGELFF

j_call: TRBJ2-7
clone_size: -
cdr3_length: 17
d_call: TRBD2
v_call: TRBV7-8
cdr3_nt: TGTGCCAGCAGCTTAGGGAAGCGGGAAACCCCCCCCTACGAGCAGTACTTC
cdr3_aa: CASSLGKRETPPYEQYF

j_call: TRBJ2-7
clone_size: -
cdr3_length: 16
d_call: -
v_call: TRBV7-8
cdr3_nt: TGTGCCAGCAGCCTAGGCTCAACAACCGGAGTTAGCGAGCAGTACTTC
cdr3_aa: CASSLGSTTGVSEQYF

j_call: TRBJ1-1
clone_size: -
cdr3_length: 11
d_call: -
v_call: TRBV20-1
cdr3_nt: TGCAGTGCTTCCCCGAACACTGAAGCTTTCTTT
cdr3_aa: CSASPNTEAFF

j_call: TRBJ1-5
clone_size: once
cdr3_length: 13
d_call: -
v_call: TRBV30
cdr3_nt: TGTGCCTGGAGTGTCCGGGGGGATCAGCCCCAGCATTTT
cdr3_aa: CAWSVRGDQPQHF

j_call: TRBJ2-1
clone_size: -
cdr3_length: 14
d_call: TRBD2
v_call: TRBV6-5
cdr3_nt: TGTGCTAGCAGCCGTTGGACTAGCGGAAGTGAGCAGTTCTTC
cdr3_aa: CASSRWTSGSEQFF

j_call: TRBJ2-1
clone_size: -
cdr3_length: 15
d_call: -
v_call: TRBV19
cdr3_nt: TGTGCCAGTAGTATCTCTCCAGCCCTATACAATGAGCAGTTCTTC
cdr3_aa: CASSISPALYNEQFF

j_call: TRBJ1-2
clone_size: -
cdr3_length: 13
d_call: -
v_call: TRBV29-1
cdr3_nt: TGCAGCGTTGAACAGGGTAACAACTATGGCTACACCTTC
cdr3_aa: CSVEQGNNYGYTF

j_call: TRBJ1-1
clone_size: -
cdr3_length: 16
d_call: -
v_call: TRBV14
cdr3_nt: TGTGCCAGCAGCCAATTTGATCGGCATTTGGGCACTGAAGCTTTCTTT
cdr3_aa: CASSQFDRHLGTEAFF

j_call: TRBJ2-1
clone_size: -
cdr3_length: 17
d_call: -
v_call: TRBV23-1
cdr3_nt: TGCGCCAGCAGTCAAGGGACACGATCACCACGCTACAATGAGCAGTTCTTC
cdr3_aa: CASSQGTRSPRYNEQFF

j_call: TRBJ1-1
clone_size: -
cdr3_length: 14
d_call: -
v_call: TRBV30
cdr3_nt: TGTGCCTGGAGTGTACTACAGATGAACACTGAAGCTTTCTTT
cdr3_aa: CAWSVLQMNTEAFF

j_call: TRBJ2-2
clone_size: -
cdr3_length: 14
d_call: -
v_call: TRBV6-5
cdr3_nt: TGTGCCAGCAGTTACTCGAGTATCACCGGGGAGCTGTTTTTT
cdr3_aa: CASSYSSITGELFF

j_call: TRBJ2-3
clone_size: -
cdr3_length: 17
d_call: -
v_call: TRBV3-1/TRBV3-2
cdr3_nt: TGTGCCAGCAGCCAAGTTCGTGCAGGTCTCCGCACAGATACGCAGTATTTT
cdr3_aa: CASSQVRAGLRTDTQYF

j_call: TRBJ2-3
clone_size: -
cdr3_length: 18
d_call: TRBD2
v_call: TRBV5-1
cdr3_nt: TGCGCCAGCAGCTCTCCGGGACTAGCGGGACCGGGGGGGGATACGCAGTATTTT
cdr3_aa: CASSSPGLAGPGGDTQYF

j_call: TRBJ2-2
clone_size: -
cdr3_length: 17
d_call: -
v_call: TRBV3-1/TRBV3-2
cdr3_nt: TGTGCCAGCAGTCACGACAGGCAAGGACTAGACACCGGGGAGCTGTTTTTT
cdr3_aa: CASSHDRQGLDTGELFF

j_call: TRBJ2-7
clone_size: -
cdr3_length: 14
d_call: TRBD1
v_call: TRBV20-1
cdr3_nt: TGCAGTGCTAGTTTCGGGACAGACCTCTACGAGCAGTACTTC
cdr3_aa: CSASFGTDLYEQYF

j_call: TRBJ2-3
clone_size: -
cdr3_length: 13
d_call: -
v_call: TRBV7-9
cdr3_nt: TGTGCCAGCAGCCACGACAGCACAGATACGCAGTATTTT
cdr3_aa: CASSHDSTDTQYF

j_call: TRBJ2-3
clone_size: -
cdr3_length: 18
d_call: TRBD2
v_call: TRBV28
cdr3_nt: TGTGCCAGCAGTTTAAGCCTAGCGGATTTTACAATCACAGATACGCAGTATTTT
cdr3_aa: CASSLSLADFTITDTQYF